Detailed here is one T cell receptor (beta chain). Vbeta (60) and Jbeta (13) primers were used in the PCR. Assay: immunoSEQ multiplex PCR; the TCRdb copy retains only in-frame clones and omits some. The sample yields some 190,000 clones, 60% to 85% seen once. The CDR3 spans 14 residues. Germline V gene data show CDR1 as MGHRA and CDR2 as YSYEKL. V was pared by 9 bases and J by 7 bases, with 20 bases between. The data stem from a study of cytomegalovirus exposure and HLA in healthy donors. The receptor was derived from a woman between 40 and 50 years old in good health and CMV-seronegative. The chain employs TRBV4-1 and TRBJ2-3, with D possibly TRBD2 on 6 matching bases. Sequencing was performed on PBMCs. CDR3 loop: CASSNPLLANTQYF. In DNA form, the CDR3 reads TGCGCCAGTTCCAACCCCCTACTAGCCAATACGCAGTATTTT.